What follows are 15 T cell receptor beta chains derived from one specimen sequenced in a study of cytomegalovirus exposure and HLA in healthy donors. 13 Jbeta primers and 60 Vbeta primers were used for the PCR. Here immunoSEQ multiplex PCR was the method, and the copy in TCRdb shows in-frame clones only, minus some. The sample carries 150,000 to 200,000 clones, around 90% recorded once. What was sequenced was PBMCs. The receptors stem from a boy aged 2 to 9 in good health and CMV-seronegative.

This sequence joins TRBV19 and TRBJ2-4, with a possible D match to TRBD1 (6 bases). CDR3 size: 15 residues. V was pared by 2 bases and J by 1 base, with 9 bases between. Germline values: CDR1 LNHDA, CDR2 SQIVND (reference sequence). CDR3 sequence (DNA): TGTGCCAGTAGTATAACAGGGCTCGCCAAAAACATTCAGTACTTC. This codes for CASSITGLAKNIQYF.

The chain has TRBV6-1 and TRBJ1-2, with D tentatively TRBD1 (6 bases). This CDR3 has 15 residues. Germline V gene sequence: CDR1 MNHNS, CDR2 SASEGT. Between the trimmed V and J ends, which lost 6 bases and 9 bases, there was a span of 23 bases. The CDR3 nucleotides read TGTGCCAGCAGCCCAAACCGGGACATCCCTTTTCGCTACACCTTC. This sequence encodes CASSPNRDIPFRYTF.

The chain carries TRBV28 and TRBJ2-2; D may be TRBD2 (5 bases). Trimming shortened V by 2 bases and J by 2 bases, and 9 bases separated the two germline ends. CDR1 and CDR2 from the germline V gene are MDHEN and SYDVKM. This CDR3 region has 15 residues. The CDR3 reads CASSLTGINTGELFF. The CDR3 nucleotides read TGTGCCAGCAGTTTAACGGGGATTAACACCGGGGAGCTGTTTTTT. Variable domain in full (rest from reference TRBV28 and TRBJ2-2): DVKVTQSSRYLVKRTGEKVFLECVQDMDHENMFWYRQDPGLGLRLIYFSYDVKMKEKGDIPEGYSVSREKKERFSLILESASTNQTSMYLCASSLTGINTGELFFGEGSRLTVL.

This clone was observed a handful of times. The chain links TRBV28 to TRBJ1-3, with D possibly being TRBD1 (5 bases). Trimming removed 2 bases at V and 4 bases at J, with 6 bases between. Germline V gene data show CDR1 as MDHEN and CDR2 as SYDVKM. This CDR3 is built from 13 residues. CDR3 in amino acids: CASSLPGGNTIYF. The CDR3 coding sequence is TGTGCCAGCAGTTTACCAGGGGGAAACACCATATATTTT. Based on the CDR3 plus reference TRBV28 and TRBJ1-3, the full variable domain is DVKVTQSSRYLVKRTGEKVFLECVQDMDHENMFWYRQDPGLGLRLIYFSYDVKMKEKGDIPEGYSVSREKKERFSLILESASTNQTSMYLCASSLPGGNTIYFGEGSWLTVV.

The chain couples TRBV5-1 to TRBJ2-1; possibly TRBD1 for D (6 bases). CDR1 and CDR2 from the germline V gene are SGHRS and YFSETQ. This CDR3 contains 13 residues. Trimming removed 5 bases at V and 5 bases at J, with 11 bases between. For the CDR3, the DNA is TGCGCCAGCAGTACAGGGACAAACAATGAGCAGTTCTTC. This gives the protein CASSTGTNNEQFF.

The CDR3 region is CASSLSQGGEKLFF. The CDR3 nucleotides are TGCGCCAGCAGCTTGTCGCAGGGGGGTGAAAAACTGTTTTTT. The chain joins TRBV5-1 to TRBJ1-4; 7 nucleotides agree with TRBD1. V shed 1 base and J 7 bases; nucleotides not matched to a gene: 4. Germline V gene data show CDR1 as SGHRS and CDR2 as YFSETQ. This CDR3 contains 14 residues.

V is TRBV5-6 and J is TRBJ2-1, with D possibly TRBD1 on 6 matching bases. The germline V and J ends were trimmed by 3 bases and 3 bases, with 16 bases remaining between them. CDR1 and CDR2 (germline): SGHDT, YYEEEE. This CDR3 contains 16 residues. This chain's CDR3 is CASSSQGKVGYNEQFF. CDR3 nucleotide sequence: TGTGCCAGCAGCTCCCAGGGGAAAGTGGGCTACAATGAGCAGTTCTTC.

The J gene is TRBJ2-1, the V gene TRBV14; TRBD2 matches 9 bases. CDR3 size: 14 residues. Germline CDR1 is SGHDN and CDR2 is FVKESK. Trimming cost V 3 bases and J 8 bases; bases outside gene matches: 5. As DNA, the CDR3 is TGTGCCAGCAGCCAGGCGGGAGGGGGCGATGAGCAGTTCTTC. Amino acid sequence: CASSQAGGGDEQFF.

The CDR3 is CASSSPAGGPLDTQYF. The CDR3 DNA reads as TGTGCCAGCAGCTCCCCGGCGGGGGGCCCCCTAGATACGCAGTATTTT. The chain is built from TRBV13 and TRBJ2-3; 8 bases are a match to TRBD2. The V and J ends lost 4 bases and 5 bases, in that order; junction bases with no gene match: 11. The germline V gene encodes CDR1 PRHDT and CDR2 FYEKMQ (reference sequence). There are 16 residues in the CDR3.

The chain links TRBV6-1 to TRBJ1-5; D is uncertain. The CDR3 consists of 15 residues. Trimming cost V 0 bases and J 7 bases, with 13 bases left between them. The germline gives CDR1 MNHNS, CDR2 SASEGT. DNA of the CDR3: TGTGCCAGCAGTGAAGCTGGTCAAGGGAGCCAGCCCCAGCATTTT. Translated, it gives CASSEAGQGSQPQHF.

CDR3 coding DNA: TGTGCCAGCAGACCGTCAGCGGGAGCGGGTAATGAGCAGTTCTTC. Its protein is CASRPSAGAGNEQFF. The genes are TRBV6-5 and TRBJ2-1, with 8 nucleotides matching TRBD2. After removal of 6 bases from V and 7 bases from J, the junction contained 11 bases not matched to a gene. The CDR3 is 15 residues long. CDR1 and CDR2 (germline): MNHEY, SVGAGI.

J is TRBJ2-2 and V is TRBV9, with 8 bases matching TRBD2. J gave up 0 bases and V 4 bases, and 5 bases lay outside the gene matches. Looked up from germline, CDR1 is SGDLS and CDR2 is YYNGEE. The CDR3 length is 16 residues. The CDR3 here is CASSSKAGANTGELFF. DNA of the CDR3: TGTGCCAGCAGCTCAAAAGCGGGAGCGAACACCGGGGAGCTGTTTTTT.

CDR3 sequence reads: CASKEGPNQPQHF. Here the CDR3 DNA reads TGTGCCAGCAAGGAGGGGCCCAATCAGCCCCAGCATTTT. This chain uses TRBV6-1 with TRBJ1-5; possible D gene TRBD1, 5 bases. This CDR3 is 13 amino acids long. Germline-derived CDR1 and CDR2 are MNHNS and SASEGT. The germline V and J ends were trimmed by 7 bases and 3 bases, with 10 bases remaining between them.

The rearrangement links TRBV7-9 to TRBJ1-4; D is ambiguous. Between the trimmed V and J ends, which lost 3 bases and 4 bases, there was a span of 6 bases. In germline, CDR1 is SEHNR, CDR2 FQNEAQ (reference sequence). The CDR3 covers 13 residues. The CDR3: CASSFAGNEKLFF. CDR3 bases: TGTGCCAGCAGCTTTGCGGGTAATGAAAAACTGTTTTTT.

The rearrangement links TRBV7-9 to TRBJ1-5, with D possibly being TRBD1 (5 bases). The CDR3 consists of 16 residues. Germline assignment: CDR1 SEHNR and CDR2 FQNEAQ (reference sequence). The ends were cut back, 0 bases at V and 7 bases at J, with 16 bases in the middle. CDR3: CASSLAEGRGDQPQHF. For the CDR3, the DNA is TGTGCCAGCAGCTTAGCGGAGGGGAGAGGGGACCAGCCCCAGCATTTT.